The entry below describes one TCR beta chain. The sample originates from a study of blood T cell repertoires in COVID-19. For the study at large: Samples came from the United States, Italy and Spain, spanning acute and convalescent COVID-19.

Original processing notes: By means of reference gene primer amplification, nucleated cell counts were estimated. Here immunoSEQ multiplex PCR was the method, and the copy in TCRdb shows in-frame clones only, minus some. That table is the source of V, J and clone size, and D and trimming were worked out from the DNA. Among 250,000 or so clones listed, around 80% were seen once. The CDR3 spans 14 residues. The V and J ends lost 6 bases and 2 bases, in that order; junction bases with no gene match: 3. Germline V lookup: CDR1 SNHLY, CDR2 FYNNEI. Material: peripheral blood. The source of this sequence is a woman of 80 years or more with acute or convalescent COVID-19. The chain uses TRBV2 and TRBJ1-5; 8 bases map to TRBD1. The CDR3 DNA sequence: TGTGCCAGCAGACAGACAGGGGGCAATCAGCCCCAGCATTTT. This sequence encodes CASRQTGGNQPQHF.